This TCR beta chain was found in a study of Ad26.COV2.S vaccination and SARS-CoV-2 variants. Study-level findings and limits: Greater spike-specific TCR breadth was seen in vaccine recipients than in placebo recipients. For non-spike TCRs, breadth in vaccine recipients resembled that in placebo recipients. Researchers cautioned that TCR breadth and depth analyses may have underestimated total T cell responses. Marked by substantial breadth, spike-specific CD8+ and CD4+ T cell responses were reportedly seen after vaccination.

As to this clone: The antigen remains undetermined. Different DNA sequences within this sample yield the same CDR3.

This CDR3 is 12 amino acids long. Trimming removed 1 base from V and 9 bases from J, with 4 bases in between. Germline-derived CDR1 and CDR2 are MDHEN and SYDVKM. Sequencing used immunoSEQ multiplex PCR; TCRdb keeps in-frame clones, though not all of them. The table has over 110,000 clones, 86% seen once. Specimen: peripheral blood, collected after recovery from COVID-19. The sequence was obtained from a human donor who had recovered from COVID-19. This chain links TRBV28 with TRBJ1-6; D is ambiguous. The chain's CDR3 is CASSLLGSPLHF. The CDR3 DNA reads TGTGCCAGCAGTTTATTAGGTTCACCCCTCCACTTT.